Below are 28 T cell receptor beta chains sequenced from a single sample in a study of T-cell memory formation after mild COVID-19. TCRdb re-analysed the 5' RACE reads in MiXCR, keeping a single row per CDR3 protein. The data hold fewer than 40,000 distinct CDR3 sequences, with about 10% observed a single time. Sequencing used PBMCs or a T cell subset sorted from them (not recorded which). These receptors came from a man aged 18-30 years who had mild COVID-19 (a few samples of this study predate the infection). Cell type and time point are not known.

J is TRBJ1-1 and V is TRBV12-3 or TRBV12-4; D is ambiguous. This CDR3 contains 13 residues. V lost 6 bases to trimming and J lost 4 bases, with 12 bases between them. CDR3 DNA: TGTGCCAGCAGCCGTGGGTGGGGCACTGAAGCTTTCTTT. Translating it yields CASSRGWGTEAFF.

By sample share, this clonotype is large (0.1 to 1%). The chain employs TRBV7-2 and TRBJ2-7; 14 nucleotides align to TRBD2. CDR1 is SGHTA, CDR2 FQGNSA, per germline. The CDR3 length is 16 residues. The V and J ends lost 5 bases and 0 bases, in that order; junction bases with no gene match: 3. The CDR3 DNA reads TGTGCCAGCAGCCAAGGGACTAGCGGGAGCTCCTACGAGCAGTACTTC. Its protein is CASSQGTSGSSYEQYF. The complete variable domain, with remaining parts taken from reference TRBV7-2 and TRBJ2-7, reads GAGVSQSPSNKVTEKGKDVELRCDPISGHTALYWYRQSLGQGLEFLIYFQGNSAPDKSGLPSDRFSAERTGGSVSTLTIQRTQQEDSAVYLCASSQGTSGSSYEQYFGPGTRLTVT.

In its sample, this clonotype was seen many times. CDR3: CASGAQGAPSGELFF. The CDR3 coding sequence is TGTGCCAGCGGGGCCCAGGGGGCCCCATCCGGGGAGCTGTTTTTT. V and J are TRBV6-2 or TRBV6-3 and TRBJ2-2; 8 bases are shared with TRBD1. J lost 6 bases, V lost 8 bases, and 11 bases had no gene match. In germline, CDR1 is MNHEY, CDR2 SVGEGT. The CDR3 is 15 residues long.

This clonotype appeared many times. The chain uses TRBV5-1 and TRBJ2-5; D may be TRBD1 (6 bases). The length of the CDR3 is 14 residues. Germline V lookup: CDR1 SGHRS, CDR2 YFSETQ. The germline V and J ends were trimmed by 4 bases and 10 bases, with 20 bases remaining between them. DNA of the CDR3: TGCGCCAGCAGCATATCCAGCTACAAGGGGGTCCAGTACTTC. Encoded protein: CASSISSYKGVQYF.

This clonotype was detected only a few times. The chain is built from TRBV11-2 and TRBJ2-5; D call uncertain. The V gene's germline CDR1 is SGHAT and CDR2 FQNNGV. V was trimmed by 4 bases and J by 5 bases, leaving 11 bases between them. The length of the CDR3 is 13 residues. CDR3 coding DNA: TGTGCCAGCAGCTCACAGCCGGTGGAGACCCAGTACTTC. This gives the protein CASSSQPVETQYF.

This clonotype was counted ten times or more. This chain connects TRBV10-3 to TRBJ1-2; unclear D gene. Trimming removed 6 bases at V and 8 bases at J, with 7 bases between. The CDR3 has 10 amino acids. The germline V gene encodes CDR1 ENHRY and CDR2 SYGVKD. Here the CDR3 reads CAIRAGGYTF. CDR3 coding DNA: TGTGCCATCAGGGCGGGAGGCTACACCTTC.

This clonotype was counted at least ten times. This chain connects TRBV5-4 to TRBJ2-2; TRBD2 matches at 8 bases. This CDR3 comprises 15 residues. Trimming removed 4 bases from V and 5 bases from J; junction bases left unmatched: 7. Per the germline V gene, CDR1 is SGHNT and CDR2 is YYREEE (reference sequence). CDR3 in DNA: TGTGCCAGCAGCCCGAGGACTAGCCTAACCGGGGAGCTGTTTTTT. Protein product: CASSPRTSLTGELFF. Variable domain in full (rest from reference TRBV5-4 and TRBJ2-2): ETGVTQSPTHLIKTRGQQVTLRCSSQSGHNTVSWYQQALGQGPQFIFQYYREEENGRGNFPPRFSGLQFPNYSSELNVNALELDDSALYLCASSPRTSLTGELFFGEGSRLTVL.

This clonotype has ten or more counts. The V call is TRBV10-3, the J call TRBJ2-1; 8 bases fit TRBD2. The germline gives CDR1 ENHRY, CDR2 SYGVKD. The CDR3 extends over 13 amino acids. The ends lost 10 bases at V and 7 bases at J; junction bases unmatched: 9. The CDR3 region has the DNA TGTGCCACAAAGCAAGCTAGCGGGAATGAGCAGTTCTTC. It is translated as CATKQASGNEQFF.

This clonotype was detected many times. The CDR3 DNA is TGTGCCAGCAGTCCCCCGGACACCGCTAGGAACCCGCCCCAGCATTTT. It specifies CASSPPDTARNPPQHF. V and J are TRBV27 and TRBJ1-5; D might be TRBD1 (5 bases). Germline CDR1 and CDR2: MNHEY and SMNVEV (reference sequence). V dropped 5 bases and J dropped 9 bases, with 23 bases sitting between them. The CDR3 consists of 16 residues.

This clonotype was observed at least ten times. The chain employs TRBV7-2 and TRBJ2-3; TRBD2 agrees at 7 bases. Looked up from germline, CDR1 is SGHTA and CDR2 is FQGNSA. V lost 2 bases and J lost 5; bases outside the gene matches: 7. There are 15 residues in the CDR3. CDR3 sequence (DNA): TGTGCCAGCAGCTTAAGGCGGGGGAGGGTAGATACGCAGTATTTT. This codes for CASSLRRGRVDTQYF.

This clonotype was picked up many times. DNA for the CDR3: TGTGCCAGCAGTCCCCCGGGGGGGTCTCAGGGTTCCTATAATTCACCCCTCCACTTT. Translation gives CASSPPGGSQGSYNSPLHF. This chain joins TRBV28 and TRBJ1-6; maybe TRBD1 (5 bases). Trimming took 5 bases from V and 1 from J, leaving 21 bases between them. Germline V gene data show CDR1 as MDHEN and CDR2 as SYDVKM. CDR3 length equals 19 residues.

A remark on this clonotype: A much larger clone lies one base from this, so it may be a read error. V gene TRBV7-8 combines with J gene TRBJ2-2; D call uncertain. The length of the CDR3 is 15 residues. Germline CDR1 SGHVS, CDR2 FQNEAQ. CDR3 in amino acids: CARSFPVTNTGELFF. Written as DNA, the CDR3 is TGTGCCAGAAGCTTTCCTGTTACGAACACCGGGGAGCTGTTTTTT.

This clonotype was recorded at least ten times. The chain links TRBV7-2 to TRBJ2-4, with TRBD2 matching over 10 bases. The J segment lost 8 bases and the V segment lost 2 bases, leaving 6 bases of the junction unmatched. The CDR3 has 15 amino acids. Germline V gives CDR1 SGHTA, CDR2 FQGNSA. The CDR3 DNA is TGTGCCAGCAGCTTACCTAGCGGGGGTTCATACATTCAGTACTTC. This gives the protein CASSLPSGGSYIQYF.

This clonotype came up a few times. This sequence joins TRBV30 and TRBJ1-2; D remains unclear. V was pared by 1 base and J by 8 bases, with 14 bases between. The CDR3 covers 13 residues. CDR1 is GTSNPN and CDR2 is SVGIG in the germline V gene (reference sequence). The CDR3 is CAWSGGPGGGYTF. CDR3 sequence (DNA): TGTGCCTGGAGTGGCGGGCCAGGAGGAGGCTACACCTTC.

The sample holds many counts of this clonotype. The CDR3 region is CASSLRSIVGGNQPQHF. In DNA form, the CDR3 reads TGTGCCAGCAGTTTGAGATCGATCGTTGGCGGCAATCAGCCCCAGCATTTT. The V and J genes are TRBV12-3 or TRBV12-4 and TRBJ1-5; no clear D gene. The CDR3 loop spans 17 amino acids. V lost 3 bases to trimming and J lost 2 bases, with 17 bases between them.

Many counts were recorded for this clonotype. V gene TRBV3-1 combines with J gene TRBJ2-3; D tentatively fits TRBD1 or TRBD2 (5 bases each). The V end was cut by 10 bases, the J end by 0 bases, with 14 bases between. The CDR3 extends over 14 amino acids. The germline CDR1 and CDR2 sequences are LGHDT and YNNKEL (reference sequence). Written as DNA, the CDR3 is TGTGCCACGAGAGAGGGGCGAAGCACAGATACGCAGTATTTT. This translates into CATREGRSTDTQYF.

This clonotype was detected ten times or more. The chain links TRBV4-2 to TRBJ1-5; the match to TRBD1 covers 11 bases. The CDR3 sequence is 17 residues long. In germline, CDR1 is LGHNA, CDR2 YNFKEQ. J gave up 8 bases and V 3 bases, and 12 bases lay outside the gene matches. CDR3 DNA: TGTGCCAGCAGCCAGAACCCCGGGACAGGGGGAGACGAGCCCCAGCATTTT. Translation: CASSQNPGTGGDEPQHF.

In this sample, this clonotype turned up many times. The chain uses TRBV6-5 and TRBJ1-6; D gene unclear. Trimming shortened V by 0 bases and J by 9 bases, and 15 bases separated the two germline ends. CDR1 and CDR2 from the germline V gene are MNHEY and SVGAGI. This CDR3 has 16 amino acids. The CDR3 sequence is CASSYSASWGGSPLHF. As DNA, the CDR3 is TGTGCCAGCAGTTACTCGGCCAGCTGGGGTGGTTCACCCCTCCACTTT.

This clonotype came up many times. V gene TRBV7-8 combines with J gene TRBJ2-3, with TRBD2 matching 10 bases. The germline V gene has CDR1 SGHVS and CDR2 FQNEAQ. This CDR3 contains 18 residues. The trim removed 5 bases at V and 0 bases at J, leaving 11 bases unmatched. The CDR3 spells CASSVGSGGGLSTDTQYF. The DNA for the CDR3 is TGTGCCAGCAGCGTGGGGAGCGGGGGGGGACTAAGCACAGATACGCAGTATTTT.

This clonotype was counted many times. The rearrangement joins TRBV20-1 to TRBJ1-2, with TRBD1 matching 7 bases. The germline CDR1 and CDR2 sequences are DFQATT and SNEGSKA (reference sequence). The CDR3 is made up of 13 amino acids. With 5 bases clipped from V and 5 bases from J, the junction kept 8 bases outside the gene matches. The CDR3 here is CSAGKGAGYGYTF. The CDR3 DNA reads TGCAGTGCTGGCAAGGGGGCCGGTTATGGCTACACCTTC.

In its sample, this clonotype was seen many times. The gene calls are TRBV7-9 and TRBJ1-4; D call uncertain. With 3 bases removed from V and 7 bases from J, the gap between germline ends came to 3 bases. Germline V CDR1 and CDR2: SEHNR, FQNEAQ (reference sequence). CDR3 length: 11 amino acids. The CDR3 bases are TGTGCCAGCAGCTTTAGTGAAAAACTGTTTTTT. Translating it yields CASSFSEKLFF.

The table lists this clonotype with many counts. The chain has TRBV7-2 and TRBJ1-5, with 7 positions matching TRBD1. Per the germline V gene, CDR1 is SGHTA and CDR2 is FQGNSA. This CDR3 is built from 16 residues. Germline trimming cut 3 bases from V and 0 bases from J; bases unmatched to any gene: 5. DNA for the CDR3: TGTGCCAGCAGCTTTCGACAGGGAGGTAGCAATCAGCCCCAGCATTTT. It codes for CASSFRQGGSNQPQHF. Filled out from reference TRBV7-2 and TRBJ1-5, the complete variable domain reads GAGVSQSPSNKVTEKGKDVELRCDPISGHTALYWYRQSLGQGLEFLIYFQGNSAPDKSGLPSDRFSAERTGGSVSTLTIQRTQQEDSAVYLCASSFRQGGSNQPQHFGDGTRLSIL.

The table lists this clonotype with a few counts. This may stem from a read error, because a much larger clone lies one nucleotide away. The chain has TRBV20-1 and TRBJ2-5; a possible D gene is TRBD1 (6 bases). The CDR3 length is 13 residues. Trimming removed 6 bases at V and 5 bases at J, with 16 bases between. The V gene's germline CDR1 is DFQATT and CDR2 SNEGSKA (reference sequence). For the CDR3, the DNA is TGCAGTGCAATAACCAGGGGCGGCGAGACCCAGTACTTC. It codes for CSAITRGGETQYF.

This clonotype occurred many times. V gene TRBV12-3 or TRBV12-4 combines with J gene TRBJ2-5; TRBD1 or TRBD2 may be the D gene (7 bases each). This CDR3 has 18 residues. V was clipped by 6 bases and J by 5 bases, with 28 bases between them. CDR3: CASRILMGGGHPSETQYF. The CDR3 nucleotides are TGTGCCAGCAGAATCCTAATGGGAGGGGGCCATCCGTCGGAGACCCAGTACTTC.

This clonotype came up many times. V is TRBV9 and J is TRBJ2-5; maybe TRBD2 (5 bases). This CDR3 is built from 15 residues. Between the trimmed V and J ends, which lost 4 bases and 5 bases, there was a span of 18 bases. CDR1 is SGDLS and CDR2 is YYNGEE in the germline V gene. CDR3 region: CASSFAQEEGETQYF. In nucleotides, the CDR3 is TGTGCCAGCAGCTTCGCCCAGGAGGAAGGGGAGACCCAGTACTTC.

In its sample, this clonotype was seen many times. J is TRBJ2-1 and V is TRBV7-8; 15 nucleotides match TRBD2. The trim removed 5 bases at V and 5 bases at J, leaving 4 bases unmatched. CDR3 length: 16 residues. CDR1 and CDR2 from the germline V gene are SGHVS and FQNEAQ. In DNA form, the CDR3 reads TGTGCCAGCAGCGCCGGACTAGCGGGGGGGAACAATGAGCAGTTCTTC. Amino acid sequence: CASSAGLAGGNNEQFF.

The sample holds many counts of this clonotype. V gene TRBV5-6 combines with J gene TRBJ2-3; 7 positions match TRBD2. Unmatched junction bases numbered 8, after V lost 1 base and J lost 3 bases. There are 16 residues in the CDR3. From germline, CDR1 is SGHDT and CDR2 YYEEEE. The CDR3 DNA reads as TGTGCCAGCAGCTTGTTCGGGCGCGGGGGTACAGATACGCAGTATTTT. It translates to CASSLFGRGGTDTQYF.

In its sample, this clonotype was seen many times. The V gene is TRBV24-1, the J gene TRBJ2-1; 11 bases match TRBD2. This CDR3 contains 16 residues. Trimming at V came to 2 bases and at J to 1 base, leaving 0 bases not matched to a gene. Germline V gene lookup returns CDR1 KGHDR and CDR2 SFDVKD. CDR3 in amino acids: CATSDSSGGSYNEQFF. As DNA, the CDR3 is TGTGCCACCAGTGATTCTAGCGGGGGGTCCTACAATGAGCAGTTCTTC.